This T cell receptor (beta chain) was recorded in a study of blood T cell repertoires in COVID-19. Study as a whole: From T cells, B-cell-depleted T cells, or PBMCs came the material, which was cDNA or gDNA.

Trimming cost V 1 base and J 1 base, with 14 bases left between them. This CDR3 is 16 amino acids long. Germline V lookup: CDR1 SGHAT, CDR2 FQNNGV. Original methodology: Researchers report that nucleated cell counts were estimated from reference gene primer amplification. This table comes from immunoSEQ multiplex PCR, and its TCRdb copy is limited to in-frame clones, with some not included. The V and J calls and the clone size are those of that table, but D and trimming were determined from the DNA. The repertoire holds some 350,000 clones, nearly 90% seen once, with around 7% in the top ten. This clonotype was sampled from a man between 18 and 29 years old with active or convalescent COVID-19. Sequenced sample: peripheral blood. This rearrangement joins TRBV11-2 to TRBJ2-7; perhaps TRBD1 as D (6 bases). The CDR3 region is CASSLVWGPQSYEQYF. CDR3 nucleotide sequence: TGTGCCAGCAGCTTAGTATGGGGGCCACAATCCTACGAGCAGTACTTC.